The subject of this entry is one T cell receptor (beta chain). The sample comes from a study of cytomegalovirus exposure and HLA in healthy donors. This PCR relied on a set of 60 Vbeta primers and 13 Jbeta primers. Assay: immunoSEQ multiplex PCR; the TCRdb copy retains only in-frame clones and omits some. The table includes 120,000 to 150,000 clones, roughly 80% detected once. CDR3 length equals 14 residues. Germline-derived CDR1 and CDR2 are MNHNY and SVGAGI (reference sequence). V shed 6 bases and J 5 bases; nucleotides not matched to a gene: 8. The gene calls are TRBV6-6 and TRBJ1-1; TRBD1 matches at 8 bases. The receptor comes from a woman under 40 in good health and CMV-seronegative. The sequenced sample consisted of PBMCs. CDR3 residues: CASSPHQGATEAFF. The DNA of the CDR3 is TGTGCCAGCAGCCCTCATCAGGGGGCGACTGAAGCTTTCTTT.